Below, 13 T cell receptor beta chains from the same sample are listed, as sequenced in a study of identical twins. TCRdb reprocessed the 5' RACE reads with MiXCR, giving one entry per CDR3 protein. This sample has about 330,000 distinct CDR3 sequences; around 12% occur once, and the top ten carry approximately 7.5%. This sample was also put to use in a study of yellow fever vaccine responses in identical twins.

Sequenced sample: CD8+ T cells sorted from blood. Receptors were obtained from a woman between 18 and 29 years old in good health.

In this sample, this clonotype turned up a few times. This rearrangement joins TRBV7-8 to TRBJ2-7, with D perhaps TRBD2 (5 bases). Germline V gives CDR1 SGHVS, CDR2 FQNEAQ. Trimming removed 2 bases from V and 2 bases from J, with 13 bases in between. The CDR3 has 15 amino acids. The CDR3 DNA is TGTGCCAGCAGCTTATTTGGCGGGTCGACCTACGAGCAGTACGTC. Encoded protein: CASSLFGGSTYEQYV.

The gene calls are TRBV14 and TRBJ2-1; D unresolved. Germline V CDR1 and CDR2: SGHDN, FVKESK. The CDR3 is made up of 17 amino acids. Trimming shortened V by 0 bases and J by 8 bases, and 20 bases separated the two germline ends. The CDR3: CASSQDSWASWSYEQFF. CDR3 DNA sequence: TGTGCCAGCAGCCAAGATTCGTGGGCTAGTTGGAGTTATGAGCAGTTCTTC. Combining the CDR3 with reference TRBV14 and TRBJ2-1 gives the whole variable domain EAGVTQFPSHSVIEKGQTVTLRCDPISGHDNLYWYRRVMGKEIKFLLHFVKESKQDESGMPNNRFLAERTGGTYSTLKVQPAELEDSGVYFCASSQDSWASWSYEQFFGPGTRLTVL.

This clonotype was observed at least ten times. The chain carries TRBV20-1 and TRBJ1-5, with 8 nucleotides matching TRBD1. Germline CDR1 reads DFQATT; CDR2 reads SNEGSKA (reference sequence). Unmatched junction bases numbered 5, after V lost 0 bases and J lost 4 bases. CDR3 length: 15 amino acids. CDR3 nucleotide sequence: TGCAGTGCTAGAGAGGGGCAGGGGGCGAATCAGCCCCAGCATTTT. Protein sequence: CSAREGQGANQPQHF.

This clonotype has ten or more counts. This chain uses TRBV4-1 with TRBJ2-3; D is uncertain. Germline CDR1 is MGHRA and CDR2 is YSYEKL. V shed 0 bases and J shed 4 bases, with 8 bases lying between them. The CDR3 contains 14 residues. CDR3 loop: CASSQEGWADTQYF. CDR3 bases: TGCGCCAGCAGCCAAGAAGGGTGGGCAGATACGCAGTATTTT.

This clonotype has only a few counts. The chain employs TRBV27 and TRBJ2-1; 7 bases fit TRBD2. Trimming removed 5 bases from V and 7 bases from J; junction bases left unmatched: 8. Germline CDR1 is MNHEY and CDR2 is SMNVEV (reference sequence). The CDR3 has 14 residues. Here the CDR3 DNA reads TGTGCCAGCAGTCCCGCCGGGAGGATGAATGAGCAGTTCTTC. Protein sequence: CASSPAGRMNEQFF.

This clonotype has ten or more counts. The genes are TRBV4-1 and TRBJ2-7, with unresolved D. The CDR3 sequence is 14 residues long. Between the trimmed V and J ends, which lost 1 base and 0 bases, there was a span of 7 bases. CDR1 is MGHRA and CDR2 is YSYEKL in the germline V gene. DNA for the CDR3: TGCGCCAGCAGCCAAGTTCAGAGCTCCTACGAGCAGTACGTC. Translated, it gives CASSQVQSSYEQYV.

This chain connects TRBV15 to TRBJ2-2, with 8 positions matching TRBD1. CDR3 length: 16 residues. Germline CDR1 LNHNV, CDR2 YYDKDF (reference sequence). Trimming took 4 bases from V and 0 from J; bases not matched to a gene: 4. The CDR3 DNA sequence: TGTGCCACCAGCACACAGGGGGGAGCGAACACCGGGGAGCTGTTTTTT. This encodes CATSTQGGANTGELFF.

This clonotype was counted a few times. This rearrangement joins TRBV28 to TRBJ2-3; perhaps TRBD2 as D (5 bases). CDR3 length equals 17 residues. The V end lost 5 bases, the J end lost 2 bases, and 20 bases lay between the germline ends. In germline, CDR1 is MDHEN, CDR2 SYDVKM. The CDR3 region has the DNA TGTGCCAGCAGTCAATTTGGGGAGCTTACTTACACAGATACGCAGTATTTT. Amino acids: CASSQFGELTYTDTQYF.

The chain is built from TRBV6-5 and TRBJ2-1, with 11 bases fitting TRBD2. Germline assignment: CDR1 MNHEY and CDR2 SVGAGI. The CDR3 is 15 amino acids. Trimming cost V 4 bases and J 7 bases; bases outside gene matches: 6. Here the CDR3 DNA reads TGTGCCAGCAGTTTTAGCGGGGGGGCCGGGAATGAGCAGTTCTTC. Protein: CASSFSGGAGNEQFF.

A few counts support this clonotype. The rearrangement links TRBV20-1 to TRBJ2-7, with 10 nucleotides matching TRBD2. Germline CDR1 DFQATT, CDR2 SNEGSKA (reference sequence). This CDR3 contains 14 residues. V gave up 5 bases and J gave up 0 bases; unmatched junction bases: 4. CDR3 coding DNA: TGCAGTGCTGCCCTAGCGGGGGCCTCCTACGAGCAGTACGTC. This encodes CSAALAGASYEQYV.

There are a few counts of this clonotype. V is TRBV7-9 and J is TRBJ2-7; TRBD1 is a possible D gene (5 bases). Deletions cut 4 bases from V and 2 bases from J, with 18 bases between. The CDR3 is 16 residues long. The germline V gene encodes CDR1 SEHNR and CDR2 FQNEAQ (reference sequence). CDR3 sequence (DNA): TGTGCCAGCAGCTCCAGGACAAAGTCTCATCCCTACGAGCAGTACTTC. Protein: CASSSRTKSHPYEQYF.

The rearrangement uses TRBV15 and TRBJ2-3, with 8 bases aligning to TRBD1. Germline V gene lookup returns CDR1 LNHNV and CDR2 YYDKDF (reference sequence). The CDR3 extends over 17 amino acids. Unmatched junction bases numbered 18, after V lost 6 bases and J lost 7 bases. The CDR3, as DNA: TGTGCCACCAGGGGCCAGGGGGCGGACTTTCCCCTTAATACGCAGTATTTT. This sequence encodes CATRGQGADFPLNTQYF.

This clonotype turned up a few times. The J gene is TRBJ2-7, the V gene TRBV4-1; D ambiguous. Trimming took 1 base from V and 0 from J, leaving 7 bases between them. CDR3 length: 14 residues. In germline, CDR1 is MGHRA, CDR2 YSYEKL. Written as DNA, the CDR3 is TGCGCCAGCAGCCAAGGTTGGGACTCCTACGAGCAGTACTTC. Amino acids: CASSQGWDSYEQYF.